Each of the 5 T cell receptor beta chains below was sequenced from the same sample in a study of beta chain features in type 1 diabetes. Study-level findings and limits: TCRB CDR3s were moderately but significantly shorter in Type 1 diabetes patients in all four CD4+ subsets.

No cognate antigen is known for these TCRs. Of the isolated RNA, all was reverse transcribed, and so the sequenced material was expressed TCRB transcripts. The table came from immunoSEQ multiplex PCR; TCRdb's copy has only in-frame clones and leaves some out. The repertoire includes about 130,000 clones, roughly 10% of them detected once, and approximately 0.7% sits in the top ten. Sequences were obtained from central memory CD4+ T cells from blood. The receptors were gathered from a man aged 25 to 40 with type 1 diabetes.

The genes are TRBV20-1 and TRBJ2-7; tentatively, D is TRBD2 (5 bases). Deletions cut 6 bases from V and 6 bases from J, with 12 bases between. Germline CDR1 reads DFQATT; CDR2 reads SNEGSKA (reference sequence). This CDR3 region has 11 residues. The DNA of the CDR3 is TGCAGTGCGCCAACTAGGGCCGAGCAGTACTTC. This encodes CSAPTRAEQYF.

The chain employs TRBV11-2 and TRBJ2-7, with 7 bases aligning to TRBD2. The CDR3 runs to 16 residues. The germline V gene encodes CDR1 SGHAT and CDR2 FQNNGV. Losses at the gene ends were 5 bases for V and 1 base for J; bases not matched to a gene: 11. The CDR3 DNA follows: TGTGCCAGCAGCGACCACGGGACTACAAGATCCTACGAGCAGTACTTC. Residues: CASSDHGTTRSYEQYF.

This sequence joins TRBV5-4 and TRBJ1-2, with D perhaps TRBD1 (6 bases). Per germline, CDR1 SGHNT and CDR2 YYREEE (reference sequence). The V end lost 2 bases, the J end lost 5 bases, and 19 bases lay between the germline ends. This CDR3 is 16 amino acids long. The CDR3 region has the DNA TGTGCCAGCAGCTTACATGCAGGGGTGTCTGATTATGGCTACACCTTC. Translating it yields CASSLHAGVSDYGYTF.

This chain connects TRBV6-5 to TRBJ2-7; D is possibly TRBD2 (5 bases). Germline-derived CDR1 and CDR2 are MNHEY and SVGAGI. V gave up 7 bases and J gave up 3 bases, with 13 bases separating them. The CDR3 has 13 amino acids. The CDR3 sequence is CASTRVGGYEQYF. The CDR3 nucleotides read TGTGCCAGCACCCGGGTTGGAGGCTACGAGCAGTACTTC.

The chain combines TRBV29-1 with TRBJ2-7, with D tentatively TRBD1 (6 bases). This CDR3 has 12 residues. V lost 5 bases to trimming and J lost 1 base, with 9 bases between them. Germline V gives CDR1 SQVTM, CDR2 ANQGSEA. The CDR3, as DNA: TGCAGCGTTTCGGACAGTTCCTACGAGCAGTACTTC. Translating it yields CSVSDSSYEQYF.